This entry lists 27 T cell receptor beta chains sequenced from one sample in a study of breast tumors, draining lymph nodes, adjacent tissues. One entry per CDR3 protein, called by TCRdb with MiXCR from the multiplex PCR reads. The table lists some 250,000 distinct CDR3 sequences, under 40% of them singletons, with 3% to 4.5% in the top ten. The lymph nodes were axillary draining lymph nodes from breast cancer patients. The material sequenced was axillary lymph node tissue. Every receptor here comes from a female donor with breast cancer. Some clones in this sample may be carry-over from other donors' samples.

DNA for the CDR3: TGTGCCAGCAGCACCCGTCCGGGGTACAATGAGCAGTTCTTC. This gives the protein CASSTRPGYNEQFF. This chain uses TRBV7-6 with TRBJ2-1, with D possibly TRBD2 on 5 matching bases. CDR3 size: 14 residues. Germline V gene sequence: CDR1 SGHVS, CDR2 FNYEAQ. Trimming removed 5 bases from V and 4 bases from J, with 12 bases in between.

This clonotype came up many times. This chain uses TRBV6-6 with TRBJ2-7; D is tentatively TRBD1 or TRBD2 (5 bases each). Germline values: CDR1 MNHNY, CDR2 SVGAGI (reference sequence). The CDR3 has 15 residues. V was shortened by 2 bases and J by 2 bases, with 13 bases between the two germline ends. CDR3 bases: TGTGCCAGCAGTTACGGGGGTGTAGGAACCTACGAGCAGTACTTC. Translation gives CASSYGGVGTYEQYF.

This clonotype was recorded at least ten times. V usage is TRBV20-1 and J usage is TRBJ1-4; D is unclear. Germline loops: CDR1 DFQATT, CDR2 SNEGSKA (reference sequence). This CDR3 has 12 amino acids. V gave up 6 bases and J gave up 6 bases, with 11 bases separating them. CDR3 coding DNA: TGCAGTGCCGCTCGGTGGGATGAAAAACTGTTTTTT. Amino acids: CSAARWDEKLFF.

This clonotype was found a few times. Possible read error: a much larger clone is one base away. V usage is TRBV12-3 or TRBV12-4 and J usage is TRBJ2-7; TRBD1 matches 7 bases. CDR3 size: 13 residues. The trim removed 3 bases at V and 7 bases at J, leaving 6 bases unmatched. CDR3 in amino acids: CASSFDRALEQYF. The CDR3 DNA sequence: TGTGCCAGCAGTTTCGACAGGGCCCTGGAGCAGTACTTC.

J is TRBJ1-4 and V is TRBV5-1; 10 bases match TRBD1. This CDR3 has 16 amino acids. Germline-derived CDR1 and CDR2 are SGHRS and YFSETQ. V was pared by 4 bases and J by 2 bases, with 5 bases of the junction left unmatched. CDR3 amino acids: CASSRGQGSTNEKLFF. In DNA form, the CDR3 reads TGCGCCAGCAGCCGGGGACAGGGGTCGACTAATGAAAAACTGTTTTTT.

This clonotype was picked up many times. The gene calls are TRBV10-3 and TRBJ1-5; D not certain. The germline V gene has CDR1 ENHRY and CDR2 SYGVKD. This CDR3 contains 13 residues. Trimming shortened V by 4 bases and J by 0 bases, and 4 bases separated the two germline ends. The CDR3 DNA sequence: TGTGCCATCAGTGGGGTTAGCAATCAGCCCCAGCATTTT. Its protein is CAISGVSNQPQHF.

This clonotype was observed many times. Here the CDR3 reads CASSRTSRKVSGELFF. Written as DNA, the CDR3 is TGTGCCAGCAGCCGGACTAGCAGAAAGGTCTCCGGGGAGCTGTTTTTT. The V gene is TRBV7-8, the J gene TRBJ2-2; 8 bases are a match to TRBD2. This CDR3 has 16 amino acids. Trimming at V came to 5 bases and at J to 6 bases, leaving 11 bases not matched to a gene. From germline, CDR1 is SGHVS and CDR2 FQNEAQ.

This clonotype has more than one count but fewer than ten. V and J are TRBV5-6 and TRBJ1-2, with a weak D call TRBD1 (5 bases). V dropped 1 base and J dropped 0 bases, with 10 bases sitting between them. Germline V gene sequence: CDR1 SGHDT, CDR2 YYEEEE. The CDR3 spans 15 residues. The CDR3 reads CASSLFGAPNYGYTF. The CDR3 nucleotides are TGTGCCAGCAGCTTGTTCGGGGCCCCTAACTATGGCTACACCTTC.

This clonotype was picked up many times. The CDR3 nucleotides read TGCGCCAGCAGCTTGGTTCGGCTAGGGGAGCTGTTTTTT. It translates to CASSLVRLGELFF. The rearrangement uses TRBV5-1 and TRBJ2-2; D unresolved. The germline CDR1 and CDR2 sequences are SGHRS and YFSETQ. Trimming pared 0 bases from V and 8 bases from J, leaving 8 bases between. The CDR3 sequence is 13 residues long.

The CDR3 nucleotides are TGTGCCAGCAACAAGCTGGGGGCTACTGAAGCTTTCTTT. Protein: CASNKLGATEAFF. The chain employs TRBV3-1 and TRBJ1-1, with a tentative D call TRBD1 (6 bases). V lost 7 bases to trimming and J lost 5 bases, with 14 bases between them. The CDR3 extends over 13 amino acids. Looked up from germline, CDR1 is LGHDT and CDR2 is YNNKEL (reference sequence).

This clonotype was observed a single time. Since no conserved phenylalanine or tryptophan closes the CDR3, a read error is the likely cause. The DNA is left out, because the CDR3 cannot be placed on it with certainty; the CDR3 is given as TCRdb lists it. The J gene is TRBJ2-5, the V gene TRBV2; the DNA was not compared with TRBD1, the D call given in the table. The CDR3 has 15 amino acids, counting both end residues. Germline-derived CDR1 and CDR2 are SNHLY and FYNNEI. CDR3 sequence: CASTPTGYYGHTFGS.

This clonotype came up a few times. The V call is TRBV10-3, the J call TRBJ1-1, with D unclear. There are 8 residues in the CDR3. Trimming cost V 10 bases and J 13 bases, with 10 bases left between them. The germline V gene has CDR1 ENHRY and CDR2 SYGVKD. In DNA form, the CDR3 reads TGTGCCACCGCAGACGATTTCTTT. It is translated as CATADDFF.

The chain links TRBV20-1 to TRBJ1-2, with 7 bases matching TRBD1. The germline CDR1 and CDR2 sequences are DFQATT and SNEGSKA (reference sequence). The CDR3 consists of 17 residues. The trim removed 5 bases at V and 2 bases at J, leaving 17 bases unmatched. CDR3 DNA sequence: TGCAGTGCTGGATTAGTTGGCGGGCAGGGGGAAAACTATGGCTACACCTTC. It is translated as CSAGLVGGQGENYGYTF.

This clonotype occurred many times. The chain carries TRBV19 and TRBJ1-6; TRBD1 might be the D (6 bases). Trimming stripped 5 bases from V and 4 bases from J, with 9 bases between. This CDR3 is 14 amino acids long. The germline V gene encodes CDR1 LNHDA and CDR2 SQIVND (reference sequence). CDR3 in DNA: TGTGCCAGTAGTCCCGACAGGTATAATTCACCCCTCCACTTT. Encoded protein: CASSPDRYNSPLHF.

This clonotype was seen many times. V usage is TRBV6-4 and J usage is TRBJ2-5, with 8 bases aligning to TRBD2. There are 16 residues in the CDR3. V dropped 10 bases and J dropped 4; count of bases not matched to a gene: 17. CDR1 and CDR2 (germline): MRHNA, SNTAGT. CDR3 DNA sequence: TGTGCCATCTCGCCCGGGGGGGAGGGTCTTGTAGAGACCCAGTACTTC. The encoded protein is CAISPGGEGLVETQYF.

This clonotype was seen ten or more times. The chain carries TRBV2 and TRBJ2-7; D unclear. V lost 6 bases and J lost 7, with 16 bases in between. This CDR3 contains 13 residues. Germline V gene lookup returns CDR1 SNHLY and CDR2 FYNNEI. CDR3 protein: CASRKLLGGEQYF. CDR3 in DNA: TGTGCCAGCAGGAAACTCCTGGGTGGGGAGCAGTACTTC.

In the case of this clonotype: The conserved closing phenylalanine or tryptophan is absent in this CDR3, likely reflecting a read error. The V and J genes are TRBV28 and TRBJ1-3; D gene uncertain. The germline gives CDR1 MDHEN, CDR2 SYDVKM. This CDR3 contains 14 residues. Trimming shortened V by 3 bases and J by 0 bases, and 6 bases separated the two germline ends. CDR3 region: CASSFLNSGNTIYL. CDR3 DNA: TGTGCCAGCAGTTTTCTGAACTCTGGAAACACCATATATCTT.

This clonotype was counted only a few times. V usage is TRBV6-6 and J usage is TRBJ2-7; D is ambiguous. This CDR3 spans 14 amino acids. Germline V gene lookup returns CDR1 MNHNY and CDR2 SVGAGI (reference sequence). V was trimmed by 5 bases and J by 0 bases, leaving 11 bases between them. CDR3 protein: CASSHLADSYEQYF. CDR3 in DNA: TGTGCCAGCAGTCACCTTGCGGACTCCTACGAGCAGTACTTC.

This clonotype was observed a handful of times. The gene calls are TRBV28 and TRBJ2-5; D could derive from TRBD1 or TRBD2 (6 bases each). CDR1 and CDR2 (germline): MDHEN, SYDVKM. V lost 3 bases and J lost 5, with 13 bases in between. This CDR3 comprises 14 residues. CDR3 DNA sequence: TGTGCCAGCAGTTTGTGGGGGGCAGGGGAGACCCAGTACTTC. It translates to CASSLWGAGETQYF.

In DNA form, the CDR3 reads TGCAGTGCTCAGGACAGGGTCAAGGGGTCCTATGGCTACACCTTC. Its protein product is CSAQDRVKGSYGYTF. This rearrangement joins TRBV20-1 to TRBJ1-2; TRBD1 agrees at 8 bases. The CDR3 is 15 amino acids. V dropped 5 bases and J dropped 4; count of bases not matched to a gene: 12. CDR1 is DFQATT, CDR2 SNEGSKA, per germline (reference sequence).

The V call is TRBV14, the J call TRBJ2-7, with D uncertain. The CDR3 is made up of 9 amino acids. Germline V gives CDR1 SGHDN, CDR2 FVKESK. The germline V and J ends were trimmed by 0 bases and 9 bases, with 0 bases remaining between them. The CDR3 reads CASSQEQYF. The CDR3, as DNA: TGTGCCAGCAGCCAAGAGCAGTACTTC.

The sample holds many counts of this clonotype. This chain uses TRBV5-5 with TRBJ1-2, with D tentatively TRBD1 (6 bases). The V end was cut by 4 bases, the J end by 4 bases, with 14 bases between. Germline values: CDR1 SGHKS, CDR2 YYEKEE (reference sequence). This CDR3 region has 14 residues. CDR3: CASSTGGAGYGYTF. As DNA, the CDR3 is TGTGCCAGCAGCACCGGGGGGGCGGGCTATGGCTACACCTTC.

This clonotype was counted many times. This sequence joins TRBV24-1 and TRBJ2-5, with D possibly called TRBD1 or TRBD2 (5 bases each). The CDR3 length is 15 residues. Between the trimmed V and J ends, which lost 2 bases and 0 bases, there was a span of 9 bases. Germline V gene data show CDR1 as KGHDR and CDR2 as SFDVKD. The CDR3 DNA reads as TGTGCCACCAGTGATTCAGGGACGGACCAAGAGACCCAGTACTTC. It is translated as CATSDSGTDQETQYF.

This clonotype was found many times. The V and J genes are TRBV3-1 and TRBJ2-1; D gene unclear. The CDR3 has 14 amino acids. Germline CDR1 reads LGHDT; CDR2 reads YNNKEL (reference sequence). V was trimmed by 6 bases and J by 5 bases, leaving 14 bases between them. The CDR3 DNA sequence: TGTGCCAGCAGGCGCGAACTTGGGCACAATGAGCAGTTCTTC. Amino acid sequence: CASRRELGHNEQFF.

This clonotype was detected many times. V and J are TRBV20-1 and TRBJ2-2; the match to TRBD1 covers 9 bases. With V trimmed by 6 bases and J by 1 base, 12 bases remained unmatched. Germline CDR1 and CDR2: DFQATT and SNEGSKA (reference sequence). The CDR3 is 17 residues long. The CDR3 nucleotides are TGCAGTGCGCGCTCCGGGACAGGGCTGTTGAACACCGGGGAGCTGTTTTTT. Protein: CSARSGTGLLNTGELFF.

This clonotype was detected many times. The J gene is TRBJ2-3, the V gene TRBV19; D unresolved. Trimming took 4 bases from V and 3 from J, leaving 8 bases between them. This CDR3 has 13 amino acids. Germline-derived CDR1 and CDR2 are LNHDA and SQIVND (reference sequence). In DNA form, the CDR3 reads TGTGCCAGTAGTAACACCGGGACAGATACGCAGTATTTT. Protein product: CASSNTGTDTQYF.

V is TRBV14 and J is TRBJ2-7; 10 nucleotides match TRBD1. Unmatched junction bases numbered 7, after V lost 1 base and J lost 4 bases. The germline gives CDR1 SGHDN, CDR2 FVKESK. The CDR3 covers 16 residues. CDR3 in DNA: TGTGCCAGCAGCCAAGTCGGGACAGGGGCCCAGTACGAGCAGTACTTC. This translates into CASSQVGTGAQYEQYF.